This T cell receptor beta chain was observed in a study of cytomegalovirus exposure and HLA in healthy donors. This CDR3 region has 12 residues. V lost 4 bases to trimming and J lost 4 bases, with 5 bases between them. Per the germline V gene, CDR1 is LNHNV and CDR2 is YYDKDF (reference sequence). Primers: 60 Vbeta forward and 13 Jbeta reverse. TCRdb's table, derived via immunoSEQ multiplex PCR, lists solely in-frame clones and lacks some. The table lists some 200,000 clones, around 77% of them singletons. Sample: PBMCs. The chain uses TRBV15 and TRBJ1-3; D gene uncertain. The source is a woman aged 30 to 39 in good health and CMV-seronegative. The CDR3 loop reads CATSTEGNTIYF. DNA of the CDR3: TGTGCCACCAGCACGGAGGGAAACACCATATATTTT.